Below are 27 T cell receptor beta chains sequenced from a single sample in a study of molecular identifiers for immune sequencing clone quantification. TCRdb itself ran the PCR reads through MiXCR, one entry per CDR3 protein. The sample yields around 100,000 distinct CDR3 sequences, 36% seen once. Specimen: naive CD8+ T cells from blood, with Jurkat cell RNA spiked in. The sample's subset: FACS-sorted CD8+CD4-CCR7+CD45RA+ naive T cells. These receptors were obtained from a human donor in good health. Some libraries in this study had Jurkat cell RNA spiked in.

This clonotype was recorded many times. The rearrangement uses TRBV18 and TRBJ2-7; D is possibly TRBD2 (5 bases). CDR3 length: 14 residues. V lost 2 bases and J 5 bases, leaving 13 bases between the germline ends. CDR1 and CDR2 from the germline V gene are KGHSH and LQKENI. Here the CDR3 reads CASSPYPGYDEQYF. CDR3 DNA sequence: TGTGCCAGCTCACCATACCCGGGGTACGACGAGCAGTACTTC.

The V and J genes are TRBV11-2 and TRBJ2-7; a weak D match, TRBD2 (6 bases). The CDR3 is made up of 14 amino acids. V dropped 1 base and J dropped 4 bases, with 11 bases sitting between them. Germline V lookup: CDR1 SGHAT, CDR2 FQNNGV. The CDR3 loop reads CASSLALADYEQYF. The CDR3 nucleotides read TGTGCCAGCAGCTTAGCACTAGCAGATTACGAGCAGTACTTC.

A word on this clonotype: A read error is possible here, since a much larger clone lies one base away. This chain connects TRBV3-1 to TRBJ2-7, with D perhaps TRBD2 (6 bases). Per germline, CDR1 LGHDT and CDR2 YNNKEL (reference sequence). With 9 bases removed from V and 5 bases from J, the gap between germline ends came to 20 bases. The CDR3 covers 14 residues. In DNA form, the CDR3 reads TGTGCCAGTCAGCCGACGGGAGAAGACAACGAGCAGTACTTC. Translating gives CASQPTGEDNEQYF.

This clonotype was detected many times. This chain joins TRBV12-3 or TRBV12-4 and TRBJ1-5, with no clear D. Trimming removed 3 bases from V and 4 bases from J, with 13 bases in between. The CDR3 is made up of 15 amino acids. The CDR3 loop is CASSFSRAANQPQHF. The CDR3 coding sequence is TGTGCCAGCAGTTTTTCGCGGGCAGCTAATCAGCCCCAGCATTTT.

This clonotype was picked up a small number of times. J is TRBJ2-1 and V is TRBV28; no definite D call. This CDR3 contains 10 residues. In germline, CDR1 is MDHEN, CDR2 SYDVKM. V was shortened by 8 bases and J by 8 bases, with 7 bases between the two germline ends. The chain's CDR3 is CASGPDEQFF. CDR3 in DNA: TGTGCCAGCGGCCCTGATGAGCAGTTCTTC. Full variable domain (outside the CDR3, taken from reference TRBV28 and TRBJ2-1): DVKVTQSSRYLVKRTGEKVFLECVQDMDHENMFWYRQDPGLGLRLIYFSYDVKMKEKGDIPEGYSVSREKKERFSLILESASTNQTSMYLCASGPDEQFFGPGTRLTVL.

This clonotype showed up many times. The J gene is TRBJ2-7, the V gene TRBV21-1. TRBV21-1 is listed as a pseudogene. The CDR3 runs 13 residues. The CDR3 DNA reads TGTGCCAGCAGCCTAGGACAGCCCTACGAGCAGTACTTC. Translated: CASSLGQPYEQYF.

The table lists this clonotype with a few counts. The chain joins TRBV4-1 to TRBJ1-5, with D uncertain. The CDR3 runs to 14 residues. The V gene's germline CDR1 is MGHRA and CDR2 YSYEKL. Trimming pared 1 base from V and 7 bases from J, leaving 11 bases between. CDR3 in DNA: TGCGCCAGCAGCCAAGGGCCGTTTGGGCAGCCCCAGCATTTT. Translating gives CASSQGPFGQPQHF.

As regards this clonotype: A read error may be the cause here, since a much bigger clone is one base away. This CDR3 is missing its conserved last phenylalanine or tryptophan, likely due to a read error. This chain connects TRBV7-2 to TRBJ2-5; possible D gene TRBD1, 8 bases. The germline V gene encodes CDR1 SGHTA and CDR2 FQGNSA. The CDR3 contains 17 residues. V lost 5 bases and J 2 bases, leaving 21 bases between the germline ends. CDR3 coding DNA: TGTGCCAGCAGCCCCGGACAGGGCTCTAGCGGACAAGAGACCCAGTACATC. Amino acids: CASSPGQGSSGQETQYI.

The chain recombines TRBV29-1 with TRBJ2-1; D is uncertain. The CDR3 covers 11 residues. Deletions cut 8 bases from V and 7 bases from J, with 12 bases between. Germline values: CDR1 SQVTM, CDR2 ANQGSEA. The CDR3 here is CSYLVWNEQFF. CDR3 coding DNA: TGCAGCTACCTTGTCTGGAATGAGCAGTTCTTC.

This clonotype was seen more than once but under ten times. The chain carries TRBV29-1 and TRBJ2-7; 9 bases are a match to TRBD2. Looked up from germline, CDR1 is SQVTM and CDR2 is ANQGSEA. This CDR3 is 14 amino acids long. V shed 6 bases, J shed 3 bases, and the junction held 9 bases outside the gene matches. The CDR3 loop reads CSVVAGTSLYEQYF. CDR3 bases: TGCAGCGTAGTCGCCGGGACTAGCCTCTACGAGCAGTACTTC.

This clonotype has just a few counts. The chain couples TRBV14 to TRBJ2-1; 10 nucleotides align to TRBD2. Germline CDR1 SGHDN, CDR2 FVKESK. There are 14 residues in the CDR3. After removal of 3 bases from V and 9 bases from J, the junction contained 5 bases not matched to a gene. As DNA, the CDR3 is TGTGCCAGCAGCCACACCTTAGCGGGAGGTGAGCAGTTCTTC. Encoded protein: CASSHTLAGGEQFF.

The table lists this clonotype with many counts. CDR3 amino acids: CASSQGLAGGPDTQYF. Here the CDR3 DNA reads TGCGCCAGCAGCCAAGGACTAGCGGGAGGCCCAGATACGCAGTATTTT. This chain uses TRBV4-3 with TRBJ2-3, with 13 nucleotides matching TRBD2. CDR3 length: 16 amino acids. V dropped 1 base and J dropped 4; count of bases not matched to a gene: 2. Germline V lookup: CDR1 LGHNA, CDR2 YSLEER.

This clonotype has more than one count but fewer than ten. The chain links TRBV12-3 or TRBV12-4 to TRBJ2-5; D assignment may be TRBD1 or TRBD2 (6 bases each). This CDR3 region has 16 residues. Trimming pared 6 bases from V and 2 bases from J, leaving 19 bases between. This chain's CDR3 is CASSSFSGGGQETQYF. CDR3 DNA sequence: TGTGCCAGCAGCTCTTTCAGCGGAGGGGGGCAAGAGACCCAGTACTTC.

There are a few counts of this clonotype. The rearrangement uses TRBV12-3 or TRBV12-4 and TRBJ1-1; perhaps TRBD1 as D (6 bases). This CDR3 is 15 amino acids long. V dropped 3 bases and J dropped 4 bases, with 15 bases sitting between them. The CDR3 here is CASSFSTGGGTEAFF. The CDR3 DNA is TGTGCCAGCAGTTTCTCGACAGGCGGAGGCACTGAAGCTTTCTTT.

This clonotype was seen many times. The CDR3 reads CASSWGPENIQYF. The DNA for the CDR3 is TGTGCCAGCAGTTGGGGGCCGGAAAACATTCAGTACTTC. The rearrangement joins TRBV6-5 to TRBJ2-4; D possibly corresponds to TRBD1 (6 bases). CDR1 and CDR2 from the germline V gene are MNHEY and SVGAGI. V dropped 4 bases and J dropped 5 bases, with 9 bases sitting between them. CDR3 length equals 13 residues.

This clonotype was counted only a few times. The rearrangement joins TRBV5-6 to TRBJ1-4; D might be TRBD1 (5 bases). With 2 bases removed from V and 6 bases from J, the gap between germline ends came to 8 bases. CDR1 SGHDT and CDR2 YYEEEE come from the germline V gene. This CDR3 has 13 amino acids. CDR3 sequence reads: CASSFGADEKLFF. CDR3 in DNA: TGTGCCAGCAGCTTCGGGGCTGATGAAAAACTGTTTTTT.

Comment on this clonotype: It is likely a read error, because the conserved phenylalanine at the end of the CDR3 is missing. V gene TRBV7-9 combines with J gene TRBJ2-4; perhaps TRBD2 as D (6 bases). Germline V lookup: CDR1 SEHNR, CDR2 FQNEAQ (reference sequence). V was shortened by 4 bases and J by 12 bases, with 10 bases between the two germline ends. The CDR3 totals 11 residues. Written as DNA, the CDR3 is TGTGCCAGCAGCTCACTAGCCACTCAGTACTCC. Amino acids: CASSSLATQYS.

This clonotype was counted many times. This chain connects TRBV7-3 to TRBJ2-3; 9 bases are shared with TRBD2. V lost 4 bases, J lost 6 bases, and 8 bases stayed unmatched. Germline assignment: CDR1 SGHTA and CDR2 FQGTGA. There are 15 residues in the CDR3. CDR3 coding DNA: TGTGCCAGCAGCTCTCTAGCGGGACCCTTCGATACGCAGTATTTT. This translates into CASSSLAGPFDTQYF.

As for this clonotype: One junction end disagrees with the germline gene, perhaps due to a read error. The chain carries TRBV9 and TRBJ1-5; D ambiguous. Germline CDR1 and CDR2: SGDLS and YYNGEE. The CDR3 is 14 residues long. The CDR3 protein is CASSVGGINQPQQF. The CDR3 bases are TGTGCCAGCAGCGTAGGAGGGATCAATCAGCCCCAGCAATTT.

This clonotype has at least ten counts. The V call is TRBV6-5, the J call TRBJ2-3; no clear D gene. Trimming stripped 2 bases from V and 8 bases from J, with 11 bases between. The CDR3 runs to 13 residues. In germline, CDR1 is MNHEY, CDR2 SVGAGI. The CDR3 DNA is TGTGCCAGCAGTTACCCGACGGCTGGTACGCAGTATTTT. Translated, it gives CASSYPTAGTQYF.

The CDR3: CASITQGNTEAFF. The CDR3 DNA reads TGTGCCAGCATTACGCAGGGGAACACTGAAGCTTTCTTT. The J gene is TRBJ1-1, the V gene TRBV6-2 or TRBV6-3; a possible D gene is TRBD1 (5 bases). Germline V gene data show CDR1 as MNHEY and CDR2 as SVGEGT. V lost 7 bases and J lost 1, with 10 bases in between. The CDR3 has 13 amino acids.

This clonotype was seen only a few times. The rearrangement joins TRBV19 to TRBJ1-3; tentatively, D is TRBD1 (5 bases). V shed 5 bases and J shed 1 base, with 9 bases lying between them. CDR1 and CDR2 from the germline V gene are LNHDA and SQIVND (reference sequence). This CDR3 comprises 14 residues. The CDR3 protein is CASSGAASGNTIYF. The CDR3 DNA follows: TGTGCCAGTAGTGGGGCCGCTTCTGGAAACACCATATATTTT.

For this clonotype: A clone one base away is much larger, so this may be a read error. The CDR3 nucleotides read TGCAGTGCTATGACAGGGAACACTGAAGCTTCCTTT. This gives the protein CSAMTGNTEASF. V is TRBV20-1 and J is TRBJ1-1; the match to TRBD1 covers 7 bases. This CDR3 contains 12 residues. Germline lookup yields CDR1 DFQATT and CDR2 SNEGSKA (reference sequence).

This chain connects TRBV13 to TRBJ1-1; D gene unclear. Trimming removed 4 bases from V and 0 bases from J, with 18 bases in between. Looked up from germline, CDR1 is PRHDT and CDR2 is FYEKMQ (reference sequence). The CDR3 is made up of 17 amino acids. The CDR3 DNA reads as TGTGCCAGCAGCTCCTACAGACTTGAACACATGAACACTGAAGCTTTCTTT. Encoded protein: CASSSYRLEHMNTEAFF.

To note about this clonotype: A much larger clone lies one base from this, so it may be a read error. CDR3 DNA: TGTGCCAGCAGCCTGACAGGGGGCGCAAGCAATCGGCCCCAGCATTTT. Amino acids: CASSLTGGASNRPQHF. The chain is built from TRBV12-3 or TRBV12-4 and TRBJ1-5; 10 bases are shared with TRBD1. The CDR3 sequence is 16 residues long.

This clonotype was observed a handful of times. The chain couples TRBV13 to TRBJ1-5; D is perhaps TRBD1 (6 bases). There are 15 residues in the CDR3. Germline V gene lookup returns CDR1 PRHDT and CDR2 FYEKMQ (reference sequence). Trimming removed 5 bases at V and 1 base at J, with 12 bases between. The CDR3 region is CASSVQGRSNQPQHF. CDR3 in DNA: TGTGCCAGCAGCGTTCAGGGGAGGAGCAATCAGCCCCAGCATTTT.

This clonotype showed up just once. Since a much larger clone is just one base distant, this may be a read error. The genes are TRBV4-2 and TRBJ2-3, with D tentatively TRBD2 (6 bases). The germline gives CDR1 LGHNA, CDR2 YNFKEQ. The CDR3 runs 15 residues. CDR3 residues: CGSSQPAGSTDTQYF. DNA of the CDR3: TGTGGCAGCAGCCAACCCGCGGGAAGCACAGATACGCAGTATTTT.